The clone carrying this T cell receptor beta chain has just one count. Its antigen is currently unknown. This record comes from a study of T cell responses to AZD1222 COVID-19 vaccine. The CDR3 has 14 amino acids. Germline lookup yields CDR1 SGHTA and CDR2 FQGNSA. V gave up 3 bases and J gave up 2 bases, with 8 bases separating them. Assay: immunoSEQ multiplex PCR; the TCRdb copy retains only in-frame clones and omits some. Altogether about 72,000 clones are present, roughly nine tenths being singletons, with the ten largest covering roughly 27%. Whole-study findings and limits: Researchers report vaccine-associated CD4 TCRs spanning spike, with dominance at 160-218 and 743-854. Nearly half of spike-specific TCRs reportedly go after variant regions that carry no mutations. Only a handful of people who got AZD1222 tested seropositive at baseline.

The genes are TRBV7-2 and TRBJ1-3, with a possible D match to TRBD1 (6 bases). The material was peripheral blood, obtained 28 days after the second AZD1222 dose. This clonotype originated in an adult who received the AZD1222 COVID-19 vaccine. Here the CDR3 DNA reads TGTGCCAGCAGCTTTCGACAGGCTGGAAACACCATATATTTT. Its protein is CASSFRQAGNTIYF.